The clone carrying this T cell receptor beta chain was detected many times. Its antigen is unidentified. Germline and junction disagree at one end, which may indicate a read error. The data are from a study of blood T cells in healthy people across ages. Regarding the study as a whole: Older individuals had lower TCR beta diversity per million T cells (the decline was roughly linear).

A sample-barcoded 5' primer and a J-beta primer mix were used in a second PCR of roughly 6 to 11 cycles. TCRdb fed the 5' RACE reads into MiXCR, producing one record per CDR3 protein. The table has about 1.1 million distinct CDR3 sequences, around two fifths seen once. This CDR3 is built from 14 residues. Researchers report isolating at least 6.5 million PBMCs per sample. The receptor comes from a man aged 18 to 29 in good health. Sequencing was carried out using blood. V is TRBV12-3 or TRBV12-4 and J is TRBJ1-4, with D possibly TRBD1 on 5 matching bases. CDR3 protein: CASSLGATNEKLFF. The CDR3, as DNA: TGCGCCAGCAGCTTGGGGGCAACTAATGAAAAACTGTTTTTT.